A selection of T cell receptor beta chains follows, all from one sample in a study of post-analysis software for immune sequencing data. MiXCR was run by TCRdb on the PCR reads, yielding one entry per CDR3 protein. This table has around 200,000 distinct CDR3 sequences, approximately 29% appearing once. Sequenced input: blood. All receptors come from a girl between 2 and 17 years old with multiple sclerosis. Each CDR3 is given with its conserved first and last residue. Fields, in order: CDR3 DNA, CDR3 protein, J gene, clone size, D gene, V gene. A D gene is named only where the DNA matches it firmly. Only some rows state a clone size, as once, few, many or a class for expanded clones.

CDR3 DNA: TGTGCCAGCTCACCAAGTTTTGCAAGAAGGTTCTACAATGAGCAGTTCTTC; CDR3 protein: CASSPSFARRFYNEQFF; J gene: TRBJ2-1; clone size: -; D gene: -; V gene: TRBV18
CDR3 DNA: TGTGCCACCAGTGGACAGCAAGAAGACATTCAGTACTTC; CDR3 protein: CATSGQQEDIQYF; J gene: TRBJ2-4; clone size: -; D gene: -; V gene: TRBV24-1
CDR3 DNA: TGTGCCAGCAGTCTAAGATGGACTAGCGGGAGGGGAGATGCGCAGTATTTT; CDR3 protein: CASSLRWTSGRGDAQYF; J gene: TRBJ2-3; clone size: -; D gene: TRBD2; V gene: TRBV12-3/TRBV12-4
CDR3 DNA: TGTGCCAGCAGCGTACTAGCGGACTCCTACAATGAGCAGTACTTC; CDR3 protein: CASSVLADSYNEQYF; J gene: TRBJ2-7; clone size: few; D gene: TRBD2; V gene: TRBV9
CDR3 DNA: TGTGCCAGCAGCTTAGACCGGCTAGCGGGAGCATCAGCGCAGTATTTT; CDR3 protein: CASSLDRLAGASAQYF; J gene: TRBJ2-3; clone size: once; D gene: TRBD2; V gene: TRBV7-2
CDR3 DNA: TGCGCCAGCAGCCCCTCGGAGGGGGAGGAATATGGCTACACCTTC; CDR3 protein: CASSPSEGEEYGYTF; J gene: TRBJ1-2; clone size: -; D gene: -; V gene: TRBV4-1
CDR3 DNA: TGCAGTGCTCAGATCCGGGGCGCGGGGGGCTACACCTTC; CDR3 protein: CSAQIRGAGGYTF; J gene: TRBJ1-2; clone size: few; D gene: -; V gene: TRBV20-1
CDR3 DNA: TGTGCCAGCAAATGGGGCAGTGGGTCTAATGAAAAACTGTTTTTT; CDR3 protein: CASKWGSGSNEKLFF; J gene: TRBJ1-4; clone size: few; D gene: -; V gene: TRBV7-8
CDR3 DNA: TGTGCCAGCAGCCGGCCAGATTTTGAGCAGTTCTTC; CDR3 protein: CASSRPDFEQFF; J gene: TRBJ2-1; clone size: few; D gene: -; V gene: TRBV7-9
CDR3 DNA: TGTGCCAGCAGGGGGACGAGCTCCTACAATGAGCAGTTCTTC; CDR3 protein: CASRGTSSYNEQFF; J gene: TRBJ2-1; clone size: many; D gene: -; V gene: TRBV27
CDR3 DNA: TGCAGTGCGGGCGGCTTCTCCTACGAGCAGTACTTC; CDR3 protein: CSAGGFSYEQYF; J gene: TRBJ2-7; clone size: -; D gene: -; V gene: TRBV20-1
CDR3 DNA: TGTGCCAGCACCTACGTGGGCACCCAGTCAACTAATGAAAAACTGTTTTTT; CDR3 protein: CASTYVGTQSTNEKLFF; J gene: TRBJ1-4; clone size: -; D gene: -; V gene: TRBV13
CDR3 DNA: TGTGCCAGCAGCTGGGGACTAGCGGGGGTCAATAAGCAGTTCTTC; CDR3 protein: CASSWGLAGVNKQFF; J gene: TRBJ2-1; clone size: -; D gene: TRBD2; V gene: TRBV7-2
CDR3 DNA: TGTGCCAGCAGTGAACTAGGAGCTTCCTACGAGCAGTACTTC; CDR3 protein: CASSELGASYEQYF; J gene: TRBJ2-7; clone size: many; D gene: -; V gene: TRBV6-1
CDR3 DNA: TGTGCCAGCAGCTACACAGGGGGCGGAGGTCAGCCCCAGCATTTT; CDR3 protein: CASSYTGGGGQPQHF; J gene: TRBJ1-5; clone size: few; D gene: TRBD1; V gene: TRBV7-9
CDR3 DNA: TGCAGTGCTAGTTTAGGTCCTAGCGGAACCTACGAGCAGTACTTC; CDR3 protein: CSASLGPSGTYEQYF; J gene: TRBJ2-7; clone size: -; D gene: TRBD2; V gene: TRBV20-1
CDR3 DNA: TGTGCCAGCAGCCCTGGACAGTTTAGCAATCAGCCCCAGTATTTT; CDR3 protein: CASSPGQFSNQPQYF; J gene: TRBJ2-3; clone size: -; D gene: -; V gene: TRBV12-3/TRBV12-4
CDR3 DNA: TGCAGTGCTACGGACAGGAAATACAATGAGCAGTACTTC; CDR3 protein: CSATDRKYNEQYF; J gene: TRBJ2-7; clone size: -; D gene: TRBD1; V gene: TRBV20-1
CDR3 DNA: TGCAGCGTCGGACTAGCGGTAGCCAAAAACATTCAGTACTTC; CDR3 protein: CSVGLAVAKNIQYF; J gene: TRBJ2-4; clone size: many; D gene: TRBD2; V gene: TRBV29-1
CDR3 DNA: TGTGCCAGCAGCCAGCGGGGGGGCACCGGGGAGCTGTTTTTT; CDR3 protein: CASSQRGGTGELFF; J gene: TRBJ2-2; clone size: -; D gene: TRBD2; V gene: TRBV4-2
CDR3 DNA: TGCAGTGCGGTGGACAGGGCGGCTGGAGGAAACACCATATATTTT; CDR3 protein: CSAVDRAAGGNTIYF; J gene: TRBJ1-3; clone size: -; D gene: TRBD1; V gene: TRBV20-1
CDR3 DNA: TGTGCCAGCAGCTTGGGACACTCCTACAATGAGCAGTTCTTC; CDR3 protein: CASSLGHSYNEQFF; J gene: TRBJ2-1; clone size: few; D gene: -; V gene: TRBV7-9
CDR3 DNA: TGCAGTGCTTGGGGGGAACCAGGTTCACCCCTCCACTTT; CDR3 protein: CSAWGEPGSPLHF; J gene: TRBJ1-6; clone size: -; D gene: -; V gene: TRBV20-1
CDR3 DNA: TGCGCCAGCAGCCCTACAGGGGTCAATCAGCCCCAGCATTTT; CDR3 protein: CASSPTGVNQPQHF; J gene: TRBJ1-5; clone size: many; D gene: TRBD1; V gene: TRBV5-1
CDR3 DNA: TGTGCCAGCAGCCAAGTTGGCGGCGCAAGGGGTATGCAGTATTTT; CDR3 protein: CASSQVGGARGMQYF; J gene: TRBJ2-3; clone size: few; D gene: -; V gene: TRBV3-1
CDR3 DNA: TGTGCCAGCAGTGAAAGGCAGTTTTTGGGGGAGACCCAGTACTTC; CDR3 protein: CASSERQFLGETQYF; J gene: TRBJ2-5; clone size: -; D gene: -; V gene: TRBV2
CDR3 DNA: TGCGCCAGCAGCTTAACTTCCAGGCCCCCCGTTGTCAATGAGCAGTTCTTC; CDR3 protein: CASSLTSRPPVVNEQFF; J gene: TRBJ2-1; clone size: -; D gene: -; V gene: TRBV5-1
CDR3 DNA: TGTGCCAGCAGCTTGATCTTGTCACACATATACAATGAGCAGTTCTTC; CDR3 protein: CASSLILSHIYNEQFF; J gene: TRBJ2-1; clone size: many; D gene: -; V gene: TRBV5-6
CDR3 DNA: TGTGCCAGCAGTCGAACGCTGGGGACTGAAGCTTTCTTT; CDR3 protein: CASSRTLGTEAFF; J gene: TRBJ1-1; clone size: many; D gene: -; V gene: TRBV12-3/TRBV12-4
CDR3 DNA: TGCAGCACAGCCCCCAGCGAGACCCAGTACTTC; CDR3 protein: CSTAPSETQYF; J gene: TRBJ2-5; clone size: many; D gene: -; V gene: TRBV29-1
CDR3 DNA: TGTGCCAGCAGCCCGGACAGGGCTGGAGGCTACACCTTC; CDR3 protein: CASSPDRAGGYTF; J gene: TRBJ1-2; clone size: -; D gene: TRBD1; V gene: TRBV28
CDR3 DNA: TGTGCCAGCAGCCAAGTTCCGGGAGAACGGGATGAGCAGTACTTC; CDR3 protein: CASSQVPGERDEQYF; J gene: TRBJ2-5; clone size: -; D gene: -; V gene: TRBV3-1
CDR3 DNA: TGTGTCAGCAGATCGGACAGAAACACCGGGGAGCTGTTTTTT; CDR3 protein: CVSRSDRNTGELFF; J gene: TRBJ2-2; clone size: -; D gene: -; V gene: TRBV2
CDR3 DNA: TGCAGCGTTGAAGAGAGCGGGGGGGCCCCCAGAGAGACCCAGTACTTC; CDR3 protein: CSVEESGGAPRETQYF; J gene: TRBJ2-5; clone size: -; D gene: TRBD2; V gene: TRBV29-1
CDR3 DNA: TGTGCCAGCAGCCATCCACAGGGGGTGAACACTGAAGCTTTCTTT; CDR3 protein: CASSHPQGVNTEAFF; J gene: TRBJ1-1; clone size: -; D gene: TRBD1; V gene: TRBV7-2
CDR3 DNA: TGTGCCAGCTCAAGGACAGGGGGCACGAAAGATACGCAGTATTTT; CDR3 protein: CASSRTGGTKDTQYF; J gene: TRBJ2-3; clone size: -; D gene: TRBD1; V gene: TRBV18
CDR3 DNA: TGTGCCAGCAGTTTAGCCCTAGCGGGGGGGACTTACGAGCAGTACTTC; CDR3 protein: CASSLALAGGTYEQYF; J gene: TRBJ2-7; clone size: many; D gene: TRBD2; V gene: TRBV28
CDR3 DNA: TGCAGTGCTAGAGTCGTGGGACAGGGGTACACCGGGGAGCTGTTTTTT; CDR3 protein: CSARVVGQGYTGELFF; J gene: TRBJ2-2; clone size: few; D gene: TRBD1; V gene: TRBV20-1
CDR3 DNA: TGCGCCAGCAGCTTGGCCGGGGCAGACGTGAACACTGAAGCTTTCTTT; CDR3 protein: CASSLAGADVNTEAFF; J gene: TRBJ1-1; clone size: -; D gene: -; V gene: TRBV5-1
CDR3 DNA: TGTGCCACCATGGGTGTGACTAGCGGGAAATTCTCCTACAATGAGCAGTTCTTC; CDR3 protein: CATMGVTSGKFSYNEQFF; J gene: TRBJ2-1; clone size: -; D gene: TRBD2; V gene: TRBV15
CDR3 DNA: TGCAGTGCTATAGGACTAGCGGGAGGGAGCTTCTCCTGCAATGAGCAGTTCTTC; CDR3 protein: CSAIGLAGGSFSCNEQFF; J gene: TRBJ2-1; clone size: few; D gene: TRBD2; V gene: TRBV20-1
CDR3 DNA: TGTGCCAGCAGCCCGGGACAGTACTATGGCTACACCTTC; CDR3 protein: CASSPGQYYGYTF; J gene: TRBJ1-2; clone size: -; D gene: TRBD1; V gene: TRBV6-6
CDR3 DNA: TGCGCCAGCAGCGGAGAAGAACTGAACACTGAAGCTTTCTTT; CDR3 protein: CASSGEELNTEAFF; J gene: TRBJ1-1; clone size: -; D gene: -; V gene: TRBV5-1
CDR3 DNA: TGTGCCAGCAGCCACTGGGACAGGAAGACCCAGTACTTC; CDR3 protein: CASSHWDRKTQYF; J gene: TRBJ2-5; clone size: many; D gene: TRBD1; V gene: TRBV3-1
CDR3 DNA: TGTGCCAGCAGTTCGGGGACATATTTGAATCAGCCCCAGCATTTT; CDR3 protein: CASSSGTYLNQPQHF; J gene: TRBJ1-5; clone size: few; D gene: -; V gene: TRBV12-3/TRBV12-4
CDR3 DNA: TGTGCCACCAGAGCTAGCGGGAGTGGCACAGATACGCAGTATTTT; CDR3 protein: CATRASGSGTDTQYF; J gene: TRBJ2-3; clone size: few; D gene: TRBD2; V gene: TRBV15
CDR3 DNA: TGCGCCAGCACCTTCGCCTTACTTAGCGGGAGGACCGACAATGATCAGTACTTC; CDR3 protein: CASTFALLSGRTDNDQYF; J gene: TRBJ2-5; clone size: few; D gene: TRBD2; V gene: TRBV5-1
CDR3 DNA: TGCAGTGCTAGAGAGCCCACGGGTTGGACAGATACGCAGTATTTT; CDR3 protein: CSAREPTGWTDTQYF; J gene: TRBJ2-3; clone size: -; D gene: -; V gene: TRBV20-1
CDR3 DNA: TGCAGCTCGAGGGCAGGGTGGGCGATGAACACTGAAGCTTTCTTT; CDR3 protein: CSSRAGWAMNTEAFF; J gene: TRBJ1-1; clone size: -; D gene: -; V gene: TRBV29-1
CDR3 DNA: TGTGCCAGCAGCCCCAGGAGCCTCTCCTACAATGAGCAGTTCTTC; CDR3 protein: CASSPRSLSYNEQFF; J gene: TRBJ2-1; clone size: many; D gene: -; V gene: TRBV7-2
CDR3 DNA: TGCAGTGCTAGAGGACAGGCCTTTTACTATAATTCACCCCTCCACTTT; CDR3 protein: CSARGQAFYYNSPLHF; J gene: TRBJ1-6; clone size: few; D gene: -; V gene: TRBV20-1
CDR3 DNA: TGTGCCCGCAGCGGGACAGGGCTCTTCAATCAGCCCCAGCATTTT; CDR3 protein: CARSGTGLFNQPQHF; J gene: TRBJ1-5; clone size: -; D gene: TRBD1; V gene: TRBV7-9
CDR3 DNA: TGTGCCAGCAGTTTATTTAACTATGGCTACACCTTC; CDR3 protein: CASSLFNYGYTF; J gene: TRBJ1-2; clone size: -; D gene: -; V gene: TRBV28